The subject of this entry is one TCR beta chain. The antigen remains unidentified. The data stem from a study of cytomegalovirus exposure and HLA in healthy donors. Vbeta (60) and Jbeta (13) primers were used in the PCR. Sequencing was performed with immunoSEQ multiplex PCR; in TCRdb, only in-frame clones are kept and a portion is missing. The sample contains around 130,000 clones, roughly 82% of which appear only once. Notes on the study in general: An assumption of roughly uniform sequencing depth across donors underlay the presence/absence analyses. According to a later analysis, donors in an Asian-associated ancestry cluster reportedly had fewer N-insertions than the roughly 720-donor mean.

The clonotype was recovered from a woman in her forties in good health and CMV-seropositive. The sequencing sample was made of PBMCs.

Here the CDR3 reads CASRGPGKNTEAFF. In DNA, the CDR3 is TGTGCCAGTAGAGGACCGGGGAAGAACACTGAAGCTTTCTTT. This chain uses TRBV19 with TRBJ1-1, with D hard to call. The CDR3 extends over 14 amino acids. CDR1 is LNHDA and CDR2 is SQIVND in the germline V gene (reference sequence). V dropped 6 bases and J dropped 1 base, with 12 bases sitting between them.